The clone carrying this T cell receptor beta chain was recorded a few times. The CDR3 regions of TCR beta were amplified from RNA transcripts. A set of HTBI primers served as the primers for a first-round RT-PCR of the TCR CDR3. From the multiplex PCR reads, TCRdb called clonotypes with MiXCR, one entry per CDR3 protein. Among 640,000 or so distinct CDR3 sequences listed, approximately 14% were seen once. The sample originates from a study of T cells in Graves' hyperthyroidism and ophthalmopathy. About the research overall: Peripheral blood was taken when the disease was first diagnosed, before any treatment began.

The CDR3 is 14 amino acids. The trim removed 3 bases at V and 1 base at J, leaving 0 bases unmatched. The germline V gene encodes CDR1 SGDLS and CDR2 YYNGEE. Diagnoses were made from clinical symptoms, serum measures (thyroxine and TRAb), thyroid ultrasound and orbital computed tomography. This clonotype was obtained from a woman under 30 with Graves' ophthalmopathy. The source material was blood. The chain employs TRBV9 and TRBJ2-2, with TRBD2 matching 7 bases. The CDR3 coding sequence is TGTGCCAGCAGCGCGGGGGGGAACACCGGGGAGCTGTTTTTT. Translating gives CASSAGGNTGELFF.